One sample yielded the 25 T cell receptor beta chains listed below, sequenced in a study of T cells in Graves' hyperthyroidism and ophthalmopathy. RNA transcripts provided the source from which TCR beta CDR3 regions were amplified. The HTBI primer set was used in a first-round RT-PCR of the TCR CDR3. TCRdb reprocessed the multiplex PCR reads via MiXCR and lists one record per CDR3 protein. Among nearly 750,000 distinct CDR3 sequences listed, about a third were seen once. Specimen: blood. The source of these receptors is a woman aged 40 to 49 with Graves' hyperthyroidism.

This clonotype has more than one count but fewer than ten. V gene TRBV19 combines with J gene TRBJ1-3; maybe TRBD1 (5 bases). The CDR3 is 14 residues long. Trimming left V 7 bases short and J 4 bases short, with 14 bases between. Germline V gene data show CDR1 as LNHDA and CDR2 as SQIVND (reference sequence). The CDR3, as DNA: TGTGCCAGTATTCAGGGCTTGAGAGGAAACACCATATATTTT. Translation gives CASIQGLRGNTIYF.

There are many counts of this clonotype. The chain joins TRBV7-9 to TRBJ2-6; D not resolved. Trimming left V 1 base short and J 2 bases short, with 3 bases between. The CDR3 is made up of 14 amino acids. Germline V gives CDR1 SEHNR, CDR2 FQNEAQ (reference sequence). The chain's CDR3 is CASSLGPGANVLTF. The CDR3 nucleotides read TGTGCCAGCAGCTTAGGGCCTGGGGCCAACGTCCTGACTTTC.

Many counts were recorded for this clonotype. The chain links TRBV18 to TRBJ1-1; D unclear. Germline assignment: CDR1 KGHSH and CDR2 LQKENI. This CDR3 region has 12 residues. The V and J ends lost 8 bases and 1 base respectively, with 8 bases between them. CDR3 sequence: CASSPRNTEAFF. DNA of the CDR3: TGTGCCAGCAGCCCCCGGAACACTGAAGCTTTCTTT.

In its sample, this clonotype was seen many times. The CDR3, as DNA: TGTGCCAGCACAACTGGACAGGGCCGCTACACCTTC. Protein: CASTTGQGRYTF. The genes are TRBV6-5 and TRBJ1-2; 8 bases line up with TRBD1. CDR3 length: 12 amino acids. Germline V CDR1 and CDR2: MNHEY, SVGAGI. The V gene end was trimmed by 7 bases and the J gene end by 9 bases; junction bases not matched to a gene: 7.

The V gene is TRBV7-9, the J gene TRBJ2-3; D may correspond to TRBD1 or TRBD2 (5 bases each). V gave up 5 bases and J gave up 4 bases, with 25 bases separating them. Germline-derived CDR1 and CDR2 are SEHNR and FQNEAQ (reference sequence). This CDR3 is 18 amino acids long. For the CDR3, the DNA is TGTGCCAGCAGCCCGGGGACCTACAGAGCTCCAAGGTCAGATACGCAGTATTTT. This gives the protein CASSPGTYRAPRSDTQYF.

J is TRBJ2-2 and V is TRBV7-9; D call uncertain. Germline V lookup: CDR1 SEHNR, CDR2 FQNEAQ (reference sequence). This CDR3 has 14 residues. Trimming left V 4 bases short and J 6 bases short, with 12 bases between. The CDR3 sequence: CASSSSWSPGELFF. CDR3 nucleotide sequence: TGTGCCAGCAGCTCGTCTTGGAGCCCCGGGGAGCTGTTTTTT.

CDR3 loop: CASSEQGPAGELFF. CDR3 coding DNA: TGCGCCAGCAGCGAACAGGGGCCCGCCGGGGAGCTGTTTTTT. V and J are TRBV5-1 and TRBJ2-2; 7 positions match TRBD1. Germline V CDR1 and CDR2: SGHRS, YFSETQ. V trimming: 4 bases; J trimming: 6 bases; junction bases outside the gene matches: 6. The CDR3 is 14 residues long.

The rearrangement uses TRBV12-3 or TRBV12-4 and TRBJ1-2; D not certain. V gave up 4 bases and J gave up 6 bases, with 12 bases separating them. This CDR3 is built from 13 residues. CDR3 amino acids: CASSWAGKDGYTF. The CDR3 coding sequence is TGTGCCAGCAGTTGGGCGGGGAAGGATGGCTACACCTTC.

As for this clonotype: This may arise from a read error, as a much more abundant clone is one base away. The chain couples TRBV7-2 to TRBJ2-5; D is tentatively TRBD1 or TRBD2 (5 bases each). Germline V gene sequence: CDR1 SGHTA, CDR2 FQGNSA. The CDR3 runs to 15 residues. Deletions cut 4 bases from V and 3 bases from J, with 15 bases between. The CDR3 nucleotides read TGTGCCAGCAGCTCCGGAGGCGTCAGGGAAGAGACCCAGTACTTC. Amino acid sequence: CASSSGGVREETQYF.

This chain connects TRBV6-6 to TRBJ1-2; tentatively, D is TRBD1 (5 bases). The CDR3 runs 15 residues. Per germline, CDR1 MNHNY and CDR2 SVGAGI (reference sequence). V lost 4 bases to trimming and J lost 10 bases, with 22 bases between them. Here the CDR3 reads CASSSGTRGYGAYTF. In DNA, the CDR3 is TGTGCCAGCAGTTCCGGGACGAGGGGCTACGGTGCCTACACCTTC.

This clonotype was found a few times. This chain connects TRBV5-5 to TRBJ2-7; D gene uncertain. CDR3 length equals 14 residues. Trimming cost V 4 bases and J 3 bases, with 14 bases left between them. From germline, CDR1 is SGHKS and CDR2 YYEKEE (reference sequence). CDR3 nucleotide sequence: TGTGCCAGCAGCCCCCAGGTCGCACACTACGAGCAGTACTTC. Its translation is CASSPQVAHYEQYF.

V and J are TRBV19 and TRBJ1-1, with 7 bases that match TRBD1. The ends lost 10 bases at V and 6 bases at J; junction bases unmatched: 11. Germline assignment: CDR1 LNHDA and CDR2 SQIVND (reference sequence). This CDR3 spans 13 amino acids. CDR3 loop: CATTSTGESEAFF. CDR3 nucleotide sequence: TGTGCCACAACCAGCACAGGGGAGTCTGAAGCTTTCTTT.

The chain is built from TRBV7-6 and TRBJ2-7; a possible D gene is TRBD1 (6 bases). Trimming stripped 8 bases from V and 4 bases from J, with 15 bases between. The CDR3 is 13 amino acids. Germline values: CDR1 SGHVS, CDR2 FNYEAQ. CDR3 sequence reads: CASGSQGPYEQYF. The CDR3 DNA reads TGTGCCAGCGGCAGTCAGGGGCCTTACGAGCAGTACTTC. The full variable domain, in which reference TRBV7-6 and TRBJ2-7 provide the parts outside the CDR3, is GAGVSQSPRYKVTKRGQDVALRCDPISGHVSLYWYRQALGQGPEFLTYFNYEAQQDKSGLPNDRFSAERPEGSISTLTIQRTEQRDSAMYRCASGSQGPYEQYFGPGTRLTVT.

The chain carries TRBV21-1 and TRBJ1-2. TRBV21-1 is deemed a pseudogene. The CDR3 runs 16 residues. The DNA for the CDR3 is TGTGCCAGCAGCACAAAAACCGCAGCGATTAAGGGAGGCTACACCTTC. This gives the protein CASSTKTAAIKGGYTF.

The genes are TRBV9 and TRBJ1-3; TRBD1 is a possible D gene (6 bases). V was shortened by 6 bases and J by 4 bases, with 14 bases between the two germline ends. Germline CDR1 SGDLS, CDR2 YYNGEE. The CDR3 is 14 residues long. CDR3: CASTSGGLGNTIYF. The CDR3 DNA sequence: TGTGCCAGCACCTCGGGGGGGCTAGGAAACACCATATATTTT.

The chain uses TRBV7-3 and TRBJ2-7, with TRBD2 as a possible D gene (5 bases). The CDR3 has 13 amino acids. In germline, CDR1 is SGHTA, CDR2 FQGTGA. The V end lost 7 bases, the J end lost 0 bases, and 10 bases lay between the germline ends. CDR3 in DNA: TGTGCCAGCAACAACGGGAACTCCTACGAGCAGTACTTC. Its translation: CASNNGNSYEQYF.

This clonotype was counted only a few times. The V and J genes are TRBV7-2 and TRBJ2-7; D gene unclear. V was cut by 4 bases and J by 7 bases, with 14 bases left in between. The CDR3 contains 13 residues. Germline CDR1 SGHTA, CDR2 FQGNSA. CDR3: CASSSGPGTEQYF. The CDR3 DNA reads TGTGCCAGCAGCTCAGGCCCGGGTACGGAGCAGTACTTC.

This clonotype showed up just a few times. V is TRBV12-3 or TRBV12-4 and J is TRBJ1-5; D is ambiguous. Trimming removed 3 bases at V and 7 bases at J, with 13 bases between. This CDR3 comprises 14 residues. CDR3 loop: CASSLEEVGQPQHF. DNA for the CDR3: TGTGCCAGCAGTTTGGAGGAGGTCGGGCAGCCCCAGCATTTT.

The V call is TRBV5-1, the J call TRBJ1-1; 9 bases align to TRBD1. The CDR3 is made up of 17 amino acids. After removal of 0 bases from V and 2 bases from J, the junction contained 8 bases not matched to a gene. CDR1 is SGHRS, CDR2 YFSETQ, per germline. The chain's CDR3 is CASSLGGQGFFNTEAFF. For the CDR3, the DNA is TGCGCCAGCAGCTTGGGGGGACAGGGATTTTTCAACACTGAAGCTTTCTTT.

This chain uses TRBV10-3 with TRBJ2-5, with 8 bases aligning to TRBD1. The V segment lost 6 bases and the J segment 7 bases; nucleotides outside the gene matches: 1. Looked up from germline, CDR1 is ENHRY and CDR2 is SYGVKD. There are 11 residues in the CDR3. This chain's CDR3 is CAIRTGGTQYF. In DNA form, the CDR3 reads TGTGCCATCAGAACAGGGGGGACCCAGTACTTC.

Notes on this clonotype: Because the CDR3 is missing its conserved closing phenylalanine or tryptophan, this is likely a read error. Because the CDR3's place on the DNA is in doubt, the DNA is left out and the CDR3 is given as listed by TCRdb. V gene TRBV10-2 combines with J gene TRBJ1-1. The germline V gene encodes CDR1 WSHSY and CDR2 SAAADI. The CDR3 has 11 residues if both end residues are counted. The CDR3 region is CASSEPQGLAG.

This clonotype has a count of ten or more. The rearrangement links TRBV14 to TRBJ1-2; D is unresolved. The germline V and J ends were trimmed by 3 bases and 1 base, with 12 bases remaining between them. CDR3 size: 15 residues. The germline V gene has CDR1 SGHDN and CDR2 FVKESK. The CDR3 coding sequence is TGTGCCAGCAGCCACATAACGGACGGTAACTATGGCTACACCTTC. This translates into CASSHITDGNYGYTF.

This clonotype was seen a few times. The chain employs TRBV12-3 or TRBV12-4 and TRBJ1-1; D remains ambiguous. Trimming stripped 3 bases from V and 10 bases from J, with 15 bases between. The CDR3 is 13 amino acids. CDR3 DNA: TGTGCCAGCAGTTTTGCGTGGATAAATTTAGCTTTCTTT. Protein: CASSFAWINLAFF.

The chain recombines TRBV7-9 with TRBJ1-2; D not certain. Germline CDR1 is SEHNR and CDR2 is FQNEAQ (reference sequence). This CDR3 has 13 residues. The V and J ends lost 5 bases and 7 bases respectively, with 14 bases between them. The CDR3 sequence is CASSVGQVRGYTF. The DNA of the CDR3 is TGTGCCAGCAGCGTCGGGCAGGTCCGTGGCTACACCTTC.

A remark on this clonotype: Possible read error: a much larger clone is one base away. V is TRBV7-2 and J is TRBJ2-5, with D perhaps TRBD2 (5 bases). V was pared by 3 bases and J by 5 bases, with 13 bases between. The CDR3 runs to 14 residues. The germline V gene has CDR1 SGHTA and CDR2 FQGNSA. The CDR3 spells CASSLSEDVETQYF. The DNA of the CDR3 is TGTGCCAGCAGCTTGTCGGAGGACGTTGAGACCCAGTACTTC.